Below, one TCR beta chain is given with its context. Its matching antigen is unknown. PCR primers comprised 60 Vbeta and 13 Jbeta primers. The repertoire was sequenced with immunoSEQ multiplex PCR; TCRdb's copy has only in-frame clones and lacks some. The profile shows approximately 170,000 clones, less than 85% of them singletons. The CDR3 has 16 residues. Losses at the gene ends were 2 bases for V and 2 bases for J; bases not matched to a gene: 4. Germline V lookup: CDR1 MNHEY, CDR2 SMNVEV (reference sequence). This entry comes from a study of cytomegalovirus exposure and HLA in healthy donors. Study-level points and caveats: Common viral pathogens (according to a later analysis) appeared linked to several of the most significant clusters. For TCR beta chains, V- and J-gene trimming was later linked to a missense DCLRE1C variant. Researchers counted around 180 TCR beta chains as cytomegalovirus-associated.

Input material: PBMCs. The gene calls are TRBV27 and TRBJ2-7; 12 bases line up with TRBD2. The receptor was derived from a young man in good health and CMV-seropositive. The DNA of the CDR3 is TGTGCCAGCAGTTTAGCAGGACTAGCGGGACCCTACGAGCAGTACTTC. As protein: CASSLAGLAGPYEQYF.